The 2 T cell receptor beta chains reported below all come from one sample, sequenced in a study of blood T cell repertoires in COVID-19. The assay was immunoSEQ multiplex PCR, and TCRdb's table has in-frame clones only and misses some. The sample gives around 78,000 clones, 86% of which show up once; 27% is in the top ten. Sequencing used peripheral blood. Receptors were obtained from a man over 45 with active or convalescent COVID-19.

The chain links TRBV21-1 to TRBJ2-7; the D call TRBD1 from the table was never checked on the DNA. TRBV21-1 is designated a pseudogene. The CDR3 has 17 amino acids. The CDR3 loop reads CASSKKGAGTGCYEQYF. The CDR3 bases are TGTGCCAGCAGCAAAAAAGGCGCCGGGACAGGGTGTTACGAGCAGTACTTC.

The CDR3 spells CASSLGGGPTGELFF. DNA for the CDR3: TGTGCCAGCAGCTTGGGCGGGGGGCCCACCGGGGAGCTGTTTTTT. The chain links TRBV5-4 to TRBJ2-2, with 8 bases matching TRBD2. The CDR3 runs 15 residues. The V gene end was trimmed by 0 bases and the J gene end by 4 bases; junction bases not matched to a gene: 2. The V gene's germline CDR1 is SGHNT and CDR2 YYREEE (reference sequence). Filled out from reference TRBV5-4 and TRBJ2-2, the complete variable domain reads ETGVTQSPTHLIKTRGQQVTLRCSSQSGHNTVSWYQQALGQGPQFIFQYYREEENGRGNFPPRFSGLQFPNYSSELNVNALELDDSALYLCASSLGGGPTGELFFGEGSRLTVL.